This is a list of T cell receptor beta chains from one sample in a study of shared clonotypes between healthy human individuals. The data were produced by immunoSEQ multiplex PCR, yet TCRdb's version contains in-frame clones alone and is incomplete. Of approximately 720,000 clones listed, just over 90% are singletons. Sequencing input: naive CD8+ T cells sorted from blood. The receptor source for this set is a young man in good health. Each CDR3 is given with its conserved first and last residue. A D gene is named only where the DNA matches it firmly.

D: .; J: TRBJ1-1; V: TRBV7-9; DNA: TGTGCCAGCAGCTTGGAGTCCAGGGTTGACACTGAAGCTTTCTTT; CDR3: CASSLESRVDTEAFF
D: .; J: TRBJ2-1; V: TRBV4-1; DNA: TGCGCCAGCAGCCAAGGGGGGATTAACCGCGGTGAGCAGTTCTTC; CDR3: CASSQGGINRGEQFF
D: TRBD2; J: TRBJ2-1; V: TRBV28; DNA: TGTGCCAGCAGTTTAAGAACTAGCGGGAGGTTTGAGCAGTTCTTC; CDR3: CASSLRTSGRFEQFF
D: .; J: TRBJ2-3; V: TRBV4-1; DNA: TGCGCCAGCAGCTCAATCCCGGTAGGGCCAGATACGCAGTATTTT; CDR3: CASSSIPVGPDTQYF
D: .; J: TRBJ2-1; V: TRBV7-3; DNA: TGTGCCAGCAGCGTAGACCCGAGCTCCTACAATGAGCAGTTCTTC; CDR3: CASSVDPSSYNEQFF
D: .; J: TRBJ2-1; V: TRBV6-1; DNA: TGTGCCAGCAGTGAGTGGCGGGACTCCTACAATGAGCAGTTCTTC; CDR3: CASSEWRDSYNEQFF
D: .; J: TRBJ2-2; V: TRBV11-2; DNA: TGTGCCAGCAGCTTAAATTTGGCGGGAAACACCGGGGAGCTGTTTTTT; CDR3: CASSLNLAGNTGELFF
D: .; J: TRBJ2-1; V: TRBV7-9; DNA: TGTGCCAGCAGTTGGGGGGAGGATGAGCAGTTCTTC; CDR3: CASSWGEDEQFF
D: .; J: TRBJ1-2; V: TRBV5-6; DNA: TGTGCCAGCAGCTCCTACGAATCCTATGGCTACACCTTC; CDR3: CASSSYESYGYTF
D: TRBD2; J: TRBJ2-1; V: TRBV5-4; DNA: TGTGCCAGCAGCTTTAGCGGGGGCGAGCAGTTCTTC; CDR3: CASSFSGGEQFF
D: .; J: TRBJ1-1; V: TRBV27; DNA: TGTGCCAGCAGTTTCGGGTCTCAGGGGACTGAAGCTTTCTTT; CDR3: CASSFGSQGTEAFF
D: .; J: TRBJ2-7; V: TRBV4-3; DNA: TGCGCCAGCAGCCAAGGATGGGGGGCCTTCGCGGACTACGAGCAGTACTTC; CDR3: CASSQGWGAFADYEQYF
D: .; J: TRBJ2-7; V: TRBV19; DNA: TGTGCCAGTAGTATGTGGACAGCCTCCTACGAGCAGTACTTC; CDR3: CASSMWTASYEQYF